Below, 8 T cell receptor beta chains from the same sample are listed, as sequenced in a study of T-cell reconstitution after alpha-beta-depleted transplantation in children. The TCRbeta library incorporated unique molecular identifiers. TCRdb redid the calling of the PCR reads with MiXCR, one entry per CDR3 protein. The sample consists of hundreds of thousands of distinct CDR3 sequences, 10% to 15% of them appearing once. Sequencing was performed on PBMCs, mostly from graft donor cells, taken 360 days after TCRalphabeta/CD19-depleted stem cell transplant. The receptor set was obtained from a male patient under 18 who had a stem cell transplant for acute myeloid leukemia, so the T cells may come from the graft donor.

The chain couples TRBV4-3 to TRBJ2-1, with D possibly matching TRBD2 (5 bases). CDR3 size: 17 residues. Germline V gives CDR1 LGHNA, CDR2 YSLEER. Trimming removed 1 base from V and 0 bases from J, with 13 bases in between. The CDR3 nucleotides are TGCGCCAGCAGCCAAGGCCCCGACACTAGCTCCTACAATGAGCAGTTCTTC. This gives the protein CASSQGPDTSSYNEQFF.

The chain recombines TRBV20-1 with TRBJ1-4, with a weak D call TRBD1 (6 bases). Trimming pared 1 base from V and 2 bases from J, leaving 14 bases between. The CDR3 contains 16 residues. The V gene's germline CDR1 is DFQATT and CDR2 SNEGSKA (reference sequence). The CDR3 region is CSARGAGRGTNEKLFF. For the CDR3, the DNA is TGCAGTGCTAGAGGGGCCGGCAGGGGCACTAATGAAAAACTGTTTTTT.

V usage is TRBV27 and J usage is TRBJ2-7; 7 bases align to TRBD1. V shed 5 bases, J shed 2 bases, and the junction held 21 bases outside the gene matches. The CDR3 is made up of 19 amino acids. CDR1 and CDR2 (germline): MNHEY, SMNVEV (reference sequence). CDR3 sequence reads: CASSRQGPLPVLSAYEQYF. CDR3 DNA sequence: TGTGCCAGCAGTCGACAGGGTCCCCTGCCGGTCCTTTCCGCCTACGAGCAGTACTTC.

The chain employs TRBV27 and TRBJ2-7; 8 bases match TRBD2. Germline V gives CDR1 MNHEY, CDR2 SMNVEV (reference sequence). The CDR3 is made up of 15 amino acids. J was trimmed by 6 bases and V by 7 bases; bases with no gene match: 14. CDR3 sequence (DNA): TGTGCCAGCAACTCCCTGGGCGGGAGGCGGGGCGAGCAGTACTTC. Encoded protein: CASNSLGGRRGEQYF.

This clonotype appeared a few times. This sequence joins TRBV20-1 and TRBJ1-5; D is unclear. Deletions cut 4 bases from V and 0 bases from J, with 7 bases between. This CDR3 region has 13 residues. The V gene's germline CDR1 is DFQATT and CDR2 SNEGSKA (reference sequence). CDR3 sequence reads: CSAIRPSNQPQHF. The DNA for the CDR3 is TGCAGTGCTATCCGGCCTAGCAATCAGCCCCAGCATTTT.

In this sample, this clonotype turned up many times. The chain combines TRBV12-3 or TRBV12-4 with TRBJ2-2; 10 nucleotides line up with TRBD1. The trim removed 6 bases at V and 7 bases at J, leaving 8 bases unmatched. The length of the CDR3 is 15 residues. DNA of the CDR3: TGTGCCAGCAGCCCCTGGGACAGGGGTGTCGGGGAGCTGTTTTTT. This gives the protein CASSPWDRGVGELFF.

This clonotype was observed at least ten times. The chain carries TRBV12-3 or TRBV12-4 and TRBJ2-7; 7 bases fit TRBD2. The ends lost 8 bases at V and 2 bases at J; junction bases unmatched: 9. This CDR3 is 14 amino acids long. CDR3 coding DNA: TGTGCCAGCTCACTGGCCGGGACTACCTACGAGCAGTACTTC. Encoded protein: CASSLAGTTYEQYF.

This clonotype turned up a few times. V usage is TRBV27 and J usage is TRBJ2-1, with TRBD1 matching 10 bases. Germline trimming cut 5 bases from V and 5 bases from J; bases unmatched to any gene: 6. The CDR3 contains 15 residues. Germline CDR1 is MNHEY and CDR2 is SMNVEV (reference sequence). The CDR3 bases are TGTGCCAGCAGTCCCTGGACAGGGGGAGACAATGAGCAGTTCTTC. Translated: CASSPWTGGDNEQFF.